The entry below describes one TCR beta chain. Generated by immunoSEQ multiplex PCR, the TCRdb table keeps only in-frame clones and is missing some. The table has about 240,000 clones, 75% to 90% seen once. This CDR3 spans 14 amino acids. Trimming took 3 bases from V and 4 from J, leaving 12 bases between them. Germline lookup yields CDR1 LNHDA and CDR2 SQIVND (reference sequence). This sample stems from a study of blood T cell repertoires in COVID-19. J is TRBJ1-1 and V is TRBV19, with TRBD1 as a possible D gene (6 bases). This clonotype was sampled from a woman in her sixties or seventies with active or convalescent COVID-19. Sequenced material: peripheral blood. This CDR3 is CASSIWGGGTEAFF. For the CDR3, the DNA is TGTGCCAGTAGTATTTGGGGAGGGGGCACTGAAGCTTTCTTT.